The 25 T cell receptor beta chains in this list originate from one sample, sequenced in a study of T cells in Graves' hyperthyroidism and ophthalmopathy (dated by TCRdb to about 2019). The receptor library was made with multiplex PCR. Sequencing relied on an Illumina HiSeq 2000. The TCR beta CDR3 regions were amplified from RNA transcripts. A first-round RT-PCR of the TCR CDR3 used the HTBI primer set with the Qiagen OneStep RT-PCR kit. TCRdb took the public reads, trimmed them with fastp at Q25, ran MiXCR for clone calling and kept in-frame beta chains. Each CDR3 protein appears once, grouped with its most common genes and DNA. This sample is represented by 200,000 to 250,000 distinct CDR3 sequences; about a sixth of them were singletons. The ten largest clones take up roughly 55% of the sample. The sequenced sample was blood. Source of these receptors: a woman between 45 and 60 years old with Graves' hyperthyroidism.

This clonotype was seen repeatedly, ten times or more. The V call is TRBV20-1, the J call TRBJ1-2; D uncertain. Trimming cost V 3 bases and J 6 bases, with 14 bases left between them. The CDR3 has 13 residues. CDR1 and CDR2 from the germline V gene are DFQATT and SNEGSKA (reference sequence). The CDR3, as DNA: TGCAGTGCTAGTTTTGGGGTCGGAGATGGCTACACCTTC. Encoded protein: CSASFGVGDGYTF.

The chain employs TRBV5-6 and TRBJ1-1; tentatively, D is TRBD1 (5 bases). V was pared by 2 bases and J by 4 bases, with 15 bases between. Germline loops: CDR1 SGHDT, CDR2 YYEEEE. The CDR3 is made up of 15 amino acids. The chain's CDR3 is CASSFRDGAGTEAFF. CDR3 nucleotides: TGTGCCAGCAGCTTCCGGGACGGGGCCGGCACTGAAGCTTTCTTT.

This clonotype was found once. CDR3 nucleotide sequence: TGTGCCAGCACTCTTTCGTTGGGGGAGACCCAGTACTTC. It specifies CASTLSLGETQYF. The chain recombines TRBV6-4 with TRBJ2-5; D call uncertain. Germline CDR1 MRHNA, CDR2 SNTAGT. The CDR3 consists of 13 residues. V dropped 7 bases and J dropped 5 bases, with 14 bases sitting between them.

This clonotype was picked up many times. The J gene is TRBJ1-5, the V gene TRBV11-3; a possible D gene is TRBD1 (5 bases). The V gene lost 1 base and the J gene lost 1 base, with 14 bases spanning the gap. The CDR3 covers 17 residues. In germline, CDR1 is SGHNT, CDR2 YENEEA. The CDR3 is CASSLVRDHGSNQPQHF. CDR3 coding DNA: TGTGCCAGCAGCTTAGTCCGGGACCATGGGAGCAATCAGCCCCAGCATTTT.

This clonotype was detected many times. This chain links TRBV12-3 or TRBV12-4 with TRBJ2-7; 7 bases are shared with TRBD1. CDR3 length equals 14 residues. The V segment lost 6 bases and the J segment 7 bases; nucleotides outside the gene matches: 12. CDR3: CASRPRDRAREQYF. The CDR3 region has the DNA TGTGCCAGCAGACCCCGCGACAGGGCTCGTGAGCAGTACTTC.

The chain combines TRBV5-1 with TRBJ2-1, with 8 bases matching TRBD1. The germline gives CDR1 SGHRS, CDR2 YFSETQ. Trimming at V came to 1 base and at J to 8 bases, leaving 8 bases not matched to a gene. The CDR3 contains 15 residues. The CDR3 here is CASSLLRQGADEQFF. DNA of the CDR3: TGCGCCAGCAGCTTGTTAAGGCAGGGGGCTGATGAGCAGTTCTTC. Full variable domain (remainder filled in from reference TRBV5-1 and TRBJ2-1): KAGVTQTPRYLIKTRGQQVTLSCSPISGHRSVSWYQQTPGQGLQFLFEYFSETQRNKGNFPGRFSGRQFSNSRSEMNVSTLELGDSALYLCASSLLRQGADEQFFGPGTRLTVL.

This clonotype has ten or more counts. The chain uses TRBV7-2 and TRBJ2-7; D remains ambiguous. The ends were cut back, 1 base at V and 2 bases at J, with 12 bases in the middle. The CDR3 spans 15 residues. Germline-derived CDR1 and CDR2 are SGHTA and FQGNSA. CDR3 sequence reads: CASSLGRQQPYEQYF. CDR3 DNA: TGTGCCAGCAGCTTAGGTCGGCAGCAACCCTACGAGCAGTACTTC.

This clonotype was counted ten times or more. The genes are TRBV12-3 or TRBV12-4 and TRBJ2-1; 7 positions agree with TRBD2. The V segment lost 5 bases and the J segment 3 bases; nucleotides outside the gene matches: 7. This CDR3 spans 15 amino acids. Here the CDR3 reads CASSIGLGIYNEQFF. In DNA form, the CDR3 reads TGTGCCAGCAGTATTGGACTAGGAATCTACAATGAGCAGTTCTTC.

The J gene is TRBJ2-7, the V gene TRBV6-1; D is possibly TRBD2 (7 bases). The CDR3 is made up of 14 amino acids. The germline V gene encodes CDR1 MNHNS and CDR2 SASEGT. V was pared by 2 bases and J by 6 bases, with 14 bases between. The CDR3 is CASSEFGGQGEQYF. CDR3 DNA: TGTGCCAGCAGTGAATTCGGGGGGCAGGGCGAGCAGTACTTC.

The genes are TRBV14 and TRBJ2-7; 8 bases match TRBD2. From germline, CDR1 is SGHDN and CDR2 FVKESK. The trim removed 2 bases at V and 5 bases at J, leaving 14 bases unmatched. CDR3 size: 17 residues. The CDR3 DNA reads TGTGCCAGCAGCCAACCCTTTTACGGGACTAGAAGGAACGAGCAGTACTTC. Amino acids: CASSQPFYGTRRNEQYF.

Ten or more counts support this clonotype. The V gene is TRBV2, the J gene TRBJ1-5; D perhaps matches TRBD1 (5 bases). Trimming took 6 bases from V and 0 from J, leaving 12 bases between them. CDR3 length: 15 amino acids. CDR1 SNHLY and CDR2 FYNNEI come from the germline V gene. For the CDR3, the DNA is TGTGCCAGCAGCAGCGAAGGGGCTAGCAATCAGCCCCAGCATTTT. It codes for CASSSEGASNQPQHF.

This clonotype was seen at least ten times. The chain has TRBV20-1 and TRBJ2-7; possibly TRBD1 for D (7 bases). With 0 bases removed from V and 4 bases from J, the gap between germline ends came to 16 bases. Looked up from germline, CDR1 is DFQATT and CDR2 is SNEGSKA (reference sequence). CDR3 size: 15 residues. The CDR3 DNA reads TGCAGTGCTAGAGATCGCGGGGCAGGGGGATACGAGCAGTACTTC. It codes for CSARDRGAGGYEQYF.

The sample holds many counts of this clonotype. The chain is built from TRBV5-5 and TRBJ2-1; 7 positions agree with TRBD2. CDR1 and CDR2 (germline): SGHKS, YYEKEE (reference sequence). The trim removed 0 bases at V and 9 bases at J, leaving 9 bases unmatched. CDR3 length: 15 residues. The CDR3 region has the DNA TGTGCCAGCAGCTTGGTAATAGCGGGCCTGACTGAGCAGTTCTTC. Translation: CASSLVIAGLTEQFF.

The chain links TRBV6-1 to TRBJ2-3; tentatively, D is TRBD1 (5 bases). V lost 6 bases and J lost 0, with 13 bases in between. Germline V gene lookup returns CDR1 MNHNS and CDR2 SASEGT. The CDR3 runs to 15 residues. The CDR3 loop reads CASSRQTASTDTQYF. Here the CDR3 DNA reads TGTGCCAGCAGCCGACAGACAGCTAGCACAGATACGCAGTATTTT.

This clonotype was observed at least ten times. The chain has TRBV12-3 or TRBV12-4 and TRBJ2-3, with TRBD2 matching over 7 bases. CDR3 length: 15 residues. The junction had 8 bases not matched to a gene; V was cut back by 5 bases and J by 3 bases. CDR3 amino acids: CASSDPGLLTDTQYF. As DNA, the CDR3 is TGTGCCAGCAGTGATCCGGGACTACTAACAGATACGCAGTATTTT.

The CDR3: CASSLGWAGYEQYF. CDR3 in DNA: TGTGCCAGCAGTCTAGGGTGGGCAGGCTACGAGCAGTACTTC. The chain recombines TRBV7-9 with TRBJ2-7; D is undetermined. Germline CDR1 SEHNR, CDR2 FQNEAQ (reference sequence). The CDR3 totals 14 residues. The V gene lost 6 bases and the J gene lost 3 bases, with 15 bases spanning the gap.

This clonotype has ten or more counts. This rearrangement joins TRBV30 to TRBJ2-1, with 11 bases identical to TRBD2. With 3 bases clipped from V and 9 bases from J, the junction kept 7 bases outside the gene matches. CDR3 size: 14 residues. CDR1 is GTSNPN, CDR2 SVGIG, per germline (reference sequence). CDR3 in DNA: TGTGCCTGGAGGATAGCGGGAGGGAAGAGTGAGCAGTTCTTC. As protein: CAWRIAGGKSEQFF.

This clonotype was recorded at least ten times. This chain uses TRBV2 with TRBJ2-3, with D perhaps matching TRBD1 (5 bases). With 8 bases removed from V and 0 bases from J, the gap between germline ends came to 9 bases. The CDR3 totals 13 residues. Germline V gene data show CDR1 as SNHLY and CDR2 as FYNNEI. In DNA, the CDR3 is TGTGCCAGCGTTAGACAGAGCACAGATACGCAGTATTTT. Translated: CASVRQSTDTQYF. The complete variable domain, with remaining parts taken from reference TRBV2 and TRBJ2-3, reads EPEVTQTPSHQVTQMGQEVILRCVPISNHLYFYWYRQILGQKVEFLVSFYNNEISEKSEIFDDQFSVERPDGSNFTLKIRSTKLEDSAMYFCASVRQSTDTQYFGPGTRLTVL.

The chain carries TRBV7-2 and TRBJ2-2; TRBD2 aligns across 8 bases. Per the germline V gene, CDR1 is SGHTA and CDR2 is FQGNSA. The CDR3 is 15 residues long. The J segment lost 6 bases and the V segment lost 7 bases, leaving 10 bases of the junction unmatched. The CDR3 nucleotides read TGTGCCAGCAAGGCCGGGGGGGGTAATGCCGGGGAGCTGTTTTTT. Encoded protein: CASKAGGGNAGELFF. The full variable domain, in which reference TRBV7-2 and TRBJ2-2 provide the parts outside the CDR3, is GAGVSQSPSNKVTEKGKDVELRCDPISGHTALYWYRQSLGQGLEFLIYFQGNSAPDKSGLPSDRFSAERTGGSVSTLTIQRTQQEDSAVYLCASKAGGGNAGELFFGEGSRLTVL.

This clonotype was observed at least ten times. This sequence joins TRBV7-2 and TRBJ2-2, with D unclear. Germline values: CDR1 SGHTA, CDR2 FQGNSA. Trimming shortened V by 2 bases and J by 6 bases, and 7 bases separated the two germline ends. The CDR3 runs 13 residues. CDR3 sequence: CASSLIASGELFF. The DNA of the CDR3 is TGTGCCAGCAGCTTAATCGCTTCCGGGGAGCTGTTTTTT.

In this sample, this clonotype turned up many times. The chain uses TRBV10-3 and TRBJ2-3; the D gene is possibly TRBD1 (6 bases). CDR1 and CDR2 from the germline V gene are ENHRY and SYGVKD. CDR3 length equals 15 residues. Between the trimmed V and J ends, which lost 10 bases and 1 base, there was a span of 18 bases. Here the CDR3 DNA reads TGTGCCACTAGGACAGCTCGGCTCGGCACAGATACGCAGTATTTT. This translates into CATRTARLGTDTQYF.

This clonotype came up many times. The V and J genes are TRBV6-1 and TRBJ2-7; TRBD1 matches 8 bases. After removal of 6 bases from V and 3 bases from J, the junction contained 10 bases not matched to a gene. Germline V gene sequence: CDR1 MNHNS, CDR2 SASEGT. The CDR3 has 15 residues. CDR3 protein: CASRERQGSYYEQYF. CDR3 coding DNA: TGTGCCAGCAGAGAGCGACAGGGGTCTTACTACGAGCAGTACTTC.

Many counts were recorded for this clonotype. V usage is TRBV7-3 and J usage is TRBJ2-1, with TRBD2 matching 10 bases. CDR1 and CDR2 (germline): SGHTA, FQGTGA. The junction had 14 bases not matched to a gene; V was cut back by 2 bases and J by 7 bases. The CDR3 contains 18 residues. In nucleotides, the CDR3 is TGTGCCAGCAGCTTATTGCCTAGCGGGAGTTTCGGCGGGAATGAGCAGTTCTTC. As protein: CASSLLPSGSFGGNEQFF.

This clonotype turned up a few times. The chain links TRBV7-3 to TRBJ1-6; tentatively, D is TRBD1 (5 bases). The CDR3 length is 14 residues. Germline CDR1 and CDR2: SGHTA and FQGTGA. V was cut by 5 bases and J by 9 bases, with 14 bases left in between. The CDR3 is CASSLDSLASPLHF. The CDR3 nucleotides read TGTGCCAGCAGCCTCGACAGTCTTGCTTCACCCCTCCACTTT.

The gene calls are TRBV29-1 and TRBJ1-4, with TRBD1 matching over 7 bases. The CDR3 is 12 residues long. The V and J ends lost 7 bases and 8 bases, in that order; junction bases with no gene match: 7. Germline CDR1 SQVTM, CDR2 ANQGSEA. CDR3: CSALDRDEKLFF. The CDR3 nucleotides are TGCAGCGCCTTAGACAGGGACGAAAAACTGTTTTTT.